Listed here is a single T cell receptor beta chain. This sample is part of a study of blood T cell repertoires in COVID-19. J was trimmed by 10 bases and V by 4 bases; bases with no gene match: 9. This CDR3 is built from 15 residues. CDR1 SGDLS and CDR2 YYNGEE come from the germline V gene. Assay: immunoSEQ multiplex PCR; the TCRdb copy retains only in-frame clones and omits some. The data show about 120,000 clones, around 89% seen once. The chain links TRBV9 to TRBJ1-6; TRBD1 matches at 9 bases. Sequenced sample: peripheral blood. The clonotype comes from a man between 65 and 85 years old with active or convalescent COVID-19. As DNA, the CDR3 is TGTGCCAGCAGCCAACGGACAGGGGAAGGGTCACCCCTCCACTTT. Its translation: CASSQRTGEGSPLHF.